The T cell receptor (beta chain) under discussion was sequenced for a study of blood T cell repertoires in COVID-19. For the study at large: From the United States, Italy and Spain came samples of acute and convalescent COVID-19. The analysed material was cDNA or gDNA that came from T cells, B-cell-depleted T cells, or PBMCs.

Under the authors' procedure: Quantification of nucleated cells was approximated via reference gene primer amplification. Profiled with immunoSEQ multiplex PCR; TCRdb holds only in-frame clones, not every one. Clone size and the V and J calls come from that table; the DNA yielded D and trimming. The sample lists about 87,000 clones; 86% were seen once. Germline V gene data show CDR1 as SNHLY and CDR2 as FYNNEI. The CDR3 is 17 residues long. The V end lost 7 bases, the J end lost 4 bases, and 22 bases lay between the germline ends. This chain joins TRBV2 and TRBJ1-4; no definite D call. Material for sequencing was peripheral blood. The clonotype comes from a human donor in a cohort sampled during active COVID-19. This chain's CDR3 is CASKKLLLWASNEKLFF. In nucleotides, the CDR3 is TGTGCCAGCAAAAAACTCCTCCTCTGGGCCAGTAATGAAAAACTGTTTTTT.